This paragraph covers one T cell receptor beta chain sequence. Its antigen is currently not known. The CDR3 runs 12 residues from the cysteine to the phenylalanine. The coding DNA is unavailable. Taken from the germline V gene, the CDR1 and CDR2 loops are ENHRY and SYGVKD. These data originate in a study of T cells expressing NK-cell markers (dated by TCRdb to the early 2020s). In terms of the full investigation: Three sorted T-cell subsets (CD3+CD56+NKG2C+, CD3+CD56+NKG2C- and CD3+CD56-NKG2C+) from seven to nine donors had their TCR beta-chain repertoires profiled. Sequencing of the libraries produced 2 x 150 bp reads on Illumina HiSeq 2000/2500, MiSeq or NextSeq. The eight sequenced donors were randomly selected healthy volunteers, three men and five women. Of the eight sequenced donors, seven were found to be HCMV-seropositive and one was found to be HCMV-seronegative.

Points the paper makes about the study in general: It remained unclear whether the expanded NKG2C-expressing T cell clones were specific for HCMV antigens. Those dominant clonotypes were again the most abundant among CD3+CD56-NKG2C+ cells in a few donors, at roughly 25-65%. For about 6 donors, the dominant CD3+CD56+NKG2C+ clonotypes were among the top 10 CD8+ clonotypes and accounted for roughly 1.0-7.5% of CD8+ T cells.

Instrument used: Illumina HiSeq 2000. TCR beta cDNA libraries were made by 5'RACE template switching that added a universal primer site and unique molecular identifiers. cDNA synthesis was primed from the TCR beta constant segment and was followed by two successive PCR amplification steps. The paper's data handling went like this. MIGEC was used to demultiplex reads and group reads by UMI, and MiTCR was used to assemble and quantify clonotypes. To exclude erroneous sequences, only TCR cDNA sequences supported by at least two reads were retained. Downstream repertoire analysis used the tcR package, and clonotypes were matched across fractions by CDR3 nucleotide sequence plus V segment. Antigen specificity was annotated against VDJdb with VDJmatch, allowing one amino acid substitution in CDR3. Through TCRdb reprocessing, the reads give one entry per CDR3 protein sequence; DNA is omitted. The V and J calls follow TCRdb's processing rather than the paper's. The data table for this sample lists about 430,000 distinct CDR3 sequences. The ten largest make up more than 1.4% of the sample.

HCMV-specific IgG was detected in serum with a commercial ELISA kit to determine HCMV serostatus. Peripheral blood mononuclear cells were isolated from blood by Ficoll density gradient centrifugation. The clonotype was recovered from a woman aged 45-59 years in good health. Donor details come from another sample of the same person, matched by shared clones. The sample was blood T cells: a sorted CD56 or NKG2C T cell subset, CD4+ or CD8+ T cells, or bulk PBMC T cells (not recorded which). The receptor chain draws on TRBV10-3 and TRBJ2-1; TCRdb's assignment of TRBD1 cannot be checked, as there is no DNA. The CDR3 sequence is CAIGKGGNEQFF.